This T cell receptor beta chain stems from a study of control samples from healthy donors and cancer patients. The CDR3 length is 15 residues. Trimming pared 7 bases from V and 0 bases from J, leaving 10 bases between. CDR1 is MNHEY, CDR2 SMNVEV, per germline (reference sequence). The table came from immunoSEQ multiplex PCR; TCRdb's copy has only in-frame clones and leaves some out. The repertoire holds 100,000 to 150,000 clones, more than 75% seen once, with 9% to 13% in the top ten. The V and J genes are TRBV27 and TRBJ2-6; D may be TRBD1 (5 bases). The sequenced sample was blood. The source of this sequence is a man aged 25 to 45 in good health. The CDR3 bases are TGTGCCAGCACAACAGGAAGCTCTGGGGCCAACGTCCTGACTTTC. This gives the protein CASTTGSSGANVLTF.